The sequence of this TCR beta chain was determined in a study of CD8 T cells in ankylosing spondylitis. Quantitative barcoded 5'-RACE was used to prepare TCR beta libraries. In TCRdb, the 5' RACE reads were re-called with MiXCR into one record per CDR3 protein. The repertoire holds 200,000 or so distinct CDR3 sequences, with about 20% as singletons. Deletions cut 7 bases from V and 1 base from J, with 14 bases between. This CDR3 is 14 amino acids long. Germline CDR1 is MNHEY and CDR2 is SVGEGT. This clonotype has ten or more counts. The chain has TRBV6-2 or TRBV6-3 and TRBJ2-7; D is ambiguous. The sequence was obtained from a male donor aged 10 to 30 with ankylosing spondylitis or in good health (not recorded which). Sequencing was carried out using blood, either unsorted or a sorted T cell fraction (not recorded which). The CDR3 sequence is CASMPPMTSYEQYF. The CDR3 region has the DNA TGTGCCAGCATGCCGCCGATGACATCCTACGAGCAGTACTTC.